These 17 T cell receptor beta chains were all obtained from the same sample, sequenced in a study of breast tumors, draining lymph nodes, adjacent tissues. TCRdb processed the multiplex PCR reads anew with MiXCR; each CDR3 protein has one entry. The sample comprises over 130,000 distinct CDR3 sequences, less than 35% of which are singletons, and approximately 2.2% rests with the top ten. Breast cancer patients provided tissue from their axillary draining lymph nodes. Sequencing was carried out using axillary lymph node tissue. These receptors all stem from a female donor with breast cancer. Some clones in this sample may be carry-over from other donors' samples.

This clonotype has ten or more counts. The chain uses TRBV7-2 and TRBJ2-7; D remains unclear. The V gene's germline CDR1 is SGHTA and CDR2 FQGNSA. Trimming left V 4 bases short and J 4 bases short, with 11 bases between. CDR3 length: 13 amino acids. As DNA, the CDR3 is TGTGCCAGCAGCTATGACTTTACTTACGAGCAGTACGTC. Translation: CASSYDFTYEQYV.

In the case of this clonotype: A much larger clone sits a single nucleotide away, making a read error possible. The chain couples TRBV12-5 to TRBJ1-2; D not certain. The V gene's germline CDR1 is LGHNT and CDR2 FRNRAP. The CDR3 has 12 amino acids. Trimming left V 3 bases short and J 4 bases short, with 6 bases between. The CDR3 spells CASGLWIYGYTF. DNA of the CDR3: TGTGCTAGTGGTTTATGGATCTATGGCTACACCTTC.

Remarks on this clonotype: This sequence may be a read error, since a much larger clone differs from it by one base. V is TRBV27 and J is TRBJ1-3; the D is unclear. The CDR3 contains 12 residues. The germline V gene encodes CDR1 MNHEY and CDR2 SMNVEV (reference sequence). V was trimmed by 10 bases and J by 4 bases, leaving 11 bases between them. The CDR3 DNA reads TGTGCCAATGGGTTCGTAGGAAACACCATATATTTT. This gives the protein CANGFVGNTIYF.

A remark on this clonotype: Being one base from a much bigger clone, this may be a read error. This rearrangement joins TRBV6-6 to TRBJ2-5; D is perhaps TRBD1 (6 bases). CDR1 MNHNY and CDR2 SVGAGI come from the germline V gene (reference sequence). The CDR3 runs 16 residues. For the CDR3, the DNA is TGTGCCGGCAGTTACCGGGTGCCAGGGGTCCAAGAGACCCAGTACTTC. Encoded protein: CAGSYRVPGVQETQYF.

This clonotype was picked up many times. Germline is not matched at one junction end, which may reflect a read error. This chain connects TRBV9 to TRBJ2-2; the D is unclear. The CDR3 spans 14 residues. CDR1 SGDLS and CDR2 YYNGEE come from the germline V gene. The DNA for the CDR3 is TGTGCCACCAGCGCCGCACCCAACACCGGGGAGCTGTTTTTT. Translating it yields CATSAAPNTGELFF.

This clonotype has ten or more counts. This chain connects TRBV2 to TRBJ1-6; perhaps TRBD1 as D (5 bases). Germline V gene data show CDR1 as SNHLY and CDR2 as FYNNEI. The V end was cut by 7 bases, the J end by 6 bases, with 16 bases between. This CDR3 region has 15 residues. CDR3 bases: TGTGCCAGCATGGTCGGGGCCTCTGGTAATTCACCCCTCCACTTT. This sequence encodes CASMVGASGNSPLHF.

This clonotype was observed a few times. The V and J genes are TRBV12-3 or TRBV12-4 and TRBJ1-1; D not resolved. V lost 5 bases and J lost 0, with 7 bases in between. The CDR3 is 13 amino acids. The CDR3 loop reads CASSPYLNTEAFF. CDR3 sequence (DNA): TGTGCCAGCAGTCCTTATTTGAACACTGAAGCTTTCTTT.

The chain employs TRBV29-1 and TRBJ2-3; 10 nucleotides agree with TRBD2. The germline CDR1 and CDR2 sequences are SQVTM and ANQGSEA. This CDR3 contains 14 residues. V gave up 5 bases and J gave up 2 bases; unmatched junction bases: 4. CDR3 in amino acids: CSVILAGFTDTQYF. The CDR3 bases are TGCAGCGTTATACTAGCGGGGTTCACAGATACGCAGTATTTT.

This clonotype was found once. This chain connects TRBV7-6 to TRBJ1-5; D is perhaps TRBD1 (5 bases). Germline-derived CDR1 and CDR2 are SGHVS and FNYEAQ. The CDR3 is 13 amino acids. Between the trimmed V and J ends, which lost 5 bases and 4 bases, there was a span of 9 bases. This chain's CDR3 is CASSIDRNQPQHF. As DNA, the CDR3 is TGTGCCAGCAGCATCGACAGAAATCAGCCCCAGCATTTT. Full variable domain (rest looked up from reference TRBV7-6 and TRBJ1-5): GAGVSQSPRYKVTKRGQDVALRCDPISGHVSLYWYRQALGQGPEFLTYFNYEAQQDKSGLPNDRFSAERPEGSISTLTIQRTEQRDSAMYRCASSIDRNQPQHFGDGTRLSIL.

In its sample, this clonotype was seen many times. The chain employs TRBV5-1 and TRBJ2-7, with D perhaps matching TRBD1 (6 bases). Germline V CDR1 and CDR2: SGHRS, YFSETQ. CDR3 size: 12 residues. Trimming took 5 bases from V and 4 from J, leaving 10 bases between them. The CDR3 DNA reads TGCGCCAGCAGACCCGACAGGTACGAGCAGTACTTC. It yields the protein CASRPDRYEQYF.

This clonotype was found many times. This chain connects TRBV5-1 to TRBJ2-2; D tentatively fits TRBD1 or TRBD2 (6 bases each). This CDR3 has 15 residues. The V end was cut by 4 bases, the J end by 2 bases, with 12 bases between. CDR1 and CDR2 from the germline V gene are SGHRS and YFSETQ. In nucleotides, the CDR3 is TGCGCCAGCAGCGCGGGACACCGAAACACCGGGGAGCTGTTTTTT. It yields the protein CASSAGHRNTGELFF.

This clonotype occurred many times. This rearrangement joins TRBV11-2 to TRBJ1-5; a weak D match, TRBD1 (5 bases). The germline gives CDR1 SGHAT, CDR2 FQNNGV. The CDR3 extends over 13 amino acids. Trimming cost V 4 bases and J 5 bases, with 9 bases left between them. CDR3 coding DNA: TGTGCCAGCAGCTCACAGGAGTATCAGCCCCAGCATTTT. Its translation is CASSSQEYQPQHF.

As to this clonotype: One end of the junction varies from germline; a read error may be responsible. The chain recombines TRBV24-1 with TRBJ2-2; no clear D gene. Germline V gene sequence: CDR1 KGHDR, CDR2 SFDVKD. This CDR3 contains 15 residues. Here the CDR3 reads CATGDLKRPDGELFF. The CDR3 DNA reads TGCGCCACCGGTGATTTGAAACGTCCGGACGGGGAGCTGTTTTTT.

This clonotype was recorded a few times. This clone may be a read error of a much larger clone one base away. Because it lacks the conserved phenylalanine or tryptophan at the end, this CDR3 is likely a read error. The CDR3 bases are TGTGCCAGTAGTAGACGACTAGCGGGGGGGCCTTACGAGCAGTACTCC. It specifies CASSRRLAGGPYEQYS. This chain links TRBV19 with TRBJ2-7, with 14 bases aligning to TRBD2. V was pared by 4 bases and J by 4 bases, with 6 bases of the junction left unmatched. The CDR3 is made up of 16 amino acids. In germline, CDR1 is LNHDA, CDR2 SQIVND (reference sequence).

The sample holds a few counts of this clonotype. The chain's CDR3 is CASSLGDREVSYTF. CDR3 bases: TGCGCCAGCAGCTTGGGGGACAGGGAAGTATCCTACACCTTC. The V call is TRBV5-1, the J call TRBJ1-2; 9 nucleotides match TRBD1. Losses at the gene ends were 0 bases for V and 10 bases for J; bases not matched to a gene: 7. CDR1 SGHRS and CDR2 YFSETQ come from the germline V gene. There are 14 residues in the CDR3.

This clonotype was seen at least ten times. The DNA of the CDR3 is TGTGCCAGCAGTCAGGGTCGCCGGGGAGATACGCAGTATTTT. Encoded protein: CASSQGRRGDTQYF. V and J are TRBV6-4 and TRBJ2-3; the D call may be TRBD1 or TRBD2 (5 bases each). The germline gives CDR1 MRHNA, CDR2 SNTAGT. This CDR3 is 14 amino acids long. Trimming shortened V by 5 bases and J by 5 bases, and 14 bases separated the two germline ends.

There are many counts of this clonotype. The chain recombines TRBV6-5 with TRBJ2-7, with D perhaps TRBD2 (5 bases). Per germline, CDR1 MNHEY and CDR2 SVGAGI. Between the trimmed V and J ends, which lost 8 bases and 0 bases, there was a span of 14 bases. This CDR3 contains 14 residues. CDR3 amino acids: CASAPSRSSYEQYV. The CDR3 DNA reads TGTGCCAGCGCGCCTAGCCGGAGCTCCTACGAGCAGTACGTC.